The 18 T cell receptor beta chains reported below all come from one sample, sequenced in a study of T-cell reconstitution after alpha-beta-depleted transplantation in children. Preparing the TCRbeta library involved the use of unique molecular identifiers. TCRdb used MiXCR to reprocess the PCR reads, holding one entry per CDR3 protein. This sample has more than 200,000 distinct CDR3 sequences, with over 9.5% found just once. This specimen consisted of PBMCs from the stem cell graft donor, obtained from the stem cell graft. The receptors were gathered from a human donor who donated a stem cell graft to a child with SCID.

There are many counts of this clonotype. This chain connects TRBV7-9 to TRBJ2-4; no clear D gene. The CDR3 runs 13 residues. Germline V gene sequence: CDR1 SEHNR, CDR2 FQNEAQ (reference sequence). V was shortened by 5 bases and J by 0 bases, with 5 bases between the two germline ends. For the CDR3, the DNA is TGTGCCAGCAGCCCCCTAGCCAAAAACATTCAGTACTTC. Protein: CASSPLAKNIQYF.

In DNA, the CDR3 is TGTGCCAGCAGCCTCCAGACTAGCGGGGTAGAGACCCAGTACTTC. It is translated as CASSLQTSGVETQYF. The V gene is TRBV3-1, the J gene TRBJ2-5; TRBD2 matches 11 bases. V gave up 4 bases and J gave up 4 bases; unmatched junction bases: 5. This CDR3 region has 15 residues. Per the germline V gene, CDR1 is LGHDT and CDR2 is YNNKEL (reference sequence).

This clonotype occurred many times. This chain joins TRBV7-2 and TRBJ1-5; D perhaps matches TRBD1 (5 bases). CDR1 is SGHTA, CDR2 FQGNSA, per germline. There are 16 residues in the CDR3. Trimming stripped 2 bases from V and 2 bases from J, with 13 bases between. CDR3 nucleotide sequence: TGTGCCAGCAGCTTAACAGGAGCTAGTGGCAATCAGCCCCAGCATTTT. It yields the protein CASSLTGASGNQPQHF.

This clonotype came up many times. The chain uses TRBV5-5 and TRBJ2-1; perhaps TRBD1 as D (5 bases). The germline V and J ends were trimmed by 0 bases and 8 bases, with 9 bases remaining between them. Looked up from germline, CDR1 is SGHKS and CDR2 is YYEKEE (reference sequence). The CDR3 has 13 amino acids. The CDR3 region is CASSLGPRDEQFF. The CDR3 DNA reads as TGTGCCAGCAGCTTGGGCCCCAGGGATGAGCAGTTCTTC.

This clonotype was picked up many times. The chain combines TRBV24-1 with TRBJ2-3, with D perhaps matching TRBD1 (6 bases). Trimming took 3 bases from V and 0 from J, leaving 21 bases between them. The CDR3 covers 19 residues. From germline, CDR1 is KGHDR and CDR2 SFDVKD. CDR3 sequence (DNA): TGTGCCACCAGTGATCCCATCCCCGGACAGCCCCAAAGCACAGATACGCAGTATTTT. Protein: CATSDPIPGQPQSTDTQYF.

This clonotype was seen at least ten times. The chain combines TRBV18 with TRBJ2-2, with D possibly being TRBD1 (6 bases). This CDR3 is built from 17 residues. In germline, CDR1 is KGHSH, CDR2 LQKENI. V was shortened by 6 bases and J by 4 bases, with 21 bases between the two germline ends. The CDR3 spells CASSPRADRKVTGELFF. CDR3 sequence (DNA): TGTGCCAGCTCTCCTCGCGCGGACAGAAAAGTCACCGGGGAGCTGTTTTTT.

This clonotype was seen ten or more times. The rearrangement links TRBV14 to TRBJ2-7; the D gene is possibly TRBD1 (6 bases). Trimming stripped 4 bases from V and 4 bases from J, with 11 bases between. In germline, CDR1 is SGHDN, CDR2 FVKESK. The CDR3 loop spans 13 amino acids. Here the CDR3 reads CASSPQQGYEQYF. The CDR3 DNA sequence: TGTGCCAGCAGCCCGCAACAGGGTTACGAGCAGTACTTC.

This clonotype was counted many times. The chain couples TRBV5-6 to TRBJ2-1; TRBD1 or TRBD2 may be the D gene (5 bases each). The ends were cut back, 0 bases at V and 9 bases at J, with 10 bases in the middle. In germline, CDR1 is SGHDT, CDR2 YYEEEE. The CDR3 is made up of 13 amino acids. The CDR3 is CASSLGDGGEQFF. The CDR3 region has the DNA TGTGCCAGCAGCTTGGGGGATGGGGGTGAGCAGTTCTTC.

This clonotype was recorded at least ten times. The genes are TRBV11-2 and TRBJ2-7, with 8 positions matching TRBD1. The V and J ends lost 2 bases and 5 bases, in that order; junction bases with no gene match: 17. This CDR3 comprises 18 residues. Germline V gives CDR1 SGHAT, CDR2 FQNNGV. In DNA form, the CDR3 reads TGTGCCAGCAGCTTACGTGGGGACAGGATTATTGCGTCGGACGAGCAGTACTTC. It yields the protein CASSLRGDRIIASDEQYF.

In this sample, this clonotype turned up many times. The chain recombines TRBV28 with TRBJ2-3; 7 positions agree with TRBD2. V lost 6 bases, J lost 0 bases, and 6 bases stayed unmatched. In germline, CDR1 is MDHEN, CDR2 SYDVKM. CDR3 length equals 15 residues. The CDR3 protein is CASSSQRGSTDTQYF. Here the CDR3 DNA reads TGTGCCAGCAGCTCCCAGCGGGGTAGCACAGATACGCAGTATTTT.

This clonotype was counted at least ten times. The chain links TRBV9 to TRBJ2-5; possibly TRBD1 or TRBD2 for D (5 bases each). CDR1 and CDR2 from the germline V gene are SGDLS and YYNGEE. The CDR3 spans 14 residues. The V and J ends lost 0 bases and 1 base respectively, with 7 bases between them. CDR3 coding DNA: TGTGCCAGCAGCGTAGCGGGGACCCAAGAGACCCAGTACTTC. Residues: CASSVAGTQETQYF.

This clonotype was seen many times. This rearrangement joins TRBV7-2 to TRBJ1-4; a possible D gene is TRBD1 (6 bases). CDR1 and CDR2 (germline): SGHTA, FQGNSA. The CDR3 contains 14 residues. Between the trimmed V and J ends, which lost 3 bases and 6 bases, there was a span of 11 bases. CDR3 DNA sequence: TGTGCCAGCAGCTTGCTAGGGGGGGATGAAAAACTGTTTTTT. Translating it yields CASSLLGGDEKLFF.

This clonotype was picked up many times. The chain couples TRBV7-8 to TRBJ2-3; 11 nucleotides align to TRBD2. V trimming: 1 base; J trimming: 1 base; junction bases outside the gene matches: 13. The CDR3 is made up of 20 amino acids. Germline V gives CDR1 SGHVS, CDR2 FQNEAQ. The CDR3 DNA reads as TGTGCCAGCAGCTTAGTCTTGGCTAGCGGGGGGTATGTTCGCACAGATACGCAGTATTTT. It translates to CASSLVLASGGYVRTDTQYF.

This clonotype was seen many times. V gene TRBV12-3 or TRBV12-4 combines with J gene TRBJ1-2, with TRBD1 as a possible D gene (5 bases). The CDR3 length is 11 residues. Trimming took 6 bases from V and 8 from J, leaving 10 bases between them. The CDR3 protein is CASSRDSGYTF. CDR3 sequence (DNA): TGTGCCAGCAGCCGTGACAGCGGCTACACCTTC.

In this sample, this clonotype turned up many times. This chain links TRBV24-1 with TRBJ2-5; D possibly corresponds to TRBD2 (6 bases). V was shortened by 1 base and J by 5 bases, with 13 bases between the two germline ends. Germline V gene data show CDR1 as KGHDR and CDR2 as SFDVKD. This CDR3 contains 15 residues. The CDR3 bases are TGTGCCACCAGTGATTTCGGGGGAGAGTGGGAGACCCAGTACTTC. Encoded protein: CATSDFGGEWETQYF.

This clonotype was counted ten times or more. This rearrangement joins TRBV7-6 to TRBJ1-5; TRBD1 is a possible D gene (5 bases). The V end lost 1 base, the J end lost 11 bases, and 18 bases lay between the germline ends. The CDR3 is 15 amino acids. CDR1 and CDR2 (germline): SGHVS, FNYEAQ. The CDR3 loop reads CASSLVGDPVPSQHF. CDR3 DNA sequence: TGTGCCAGCAGCTTAGTGGGGGACCCCGTACCGTCCCAGCATTTT.

In its sample, this clonotype was seen a few times. This chain uses TRBV4-2 with TRBJ2-7; D is uncertain. This CDR3 contains 13 residues. Between the trimmed V and J ends, which lost 1 base and 2 bases, there was a span of 6 bases. Germline values: CDR1 LGHNA, CDR2 YNFKEQ. CDR3 nucleotide sequence: TGTGCCAGCAGCCAAGTTTCAACCTACGAGCAGTACTTC. Translating it yields CASSQVSTYEQYF.

There are many counts of this clonotype. The V call is TRBV27, the J call TRBJ2-6; TRBD1 agrees at 7 bases. CDR3 length: 19 amino acids. The V gene end was trimmed by 8 bases and the J gene end by 0 bases; junction bases not matched to a gene: 16. Per germline, CDR1 MNHEY and CDR2 SMNVEV (reference sequence). CDR3 coding DNA: TGTGCCAGCGGGAAACAGGGGTACAGGGGATTCTCTGGGGCCAACGTCCTGACTTTC. The encoded protein is CASGKQGYRGFSGANVLTF.